The 26 T cell receptor beta chains below come from one sample, sequenced in a study of blood T cells in healthy people across ages. Then a second PCR, running about 6 to 12 cycles, was carried out with a sample-barcoded 5' primer and a J-beta primer mix. TCRdb used MiXCR to reprocess the 5' RACE reads, holding one entry per CDR3 protein. This table holds about 780,000 distinct CDR3 sequences, roughly 25% found once. The sample was also reused in another study, on T cells of mothers and their children.

The sample was blood. The receptors here all came from a boy aged 10-17 years in good health.

The chain carries TRBV28 and TRBJ2-5, with TRBD2 matching over 15 bases. Unmatched junction bases numbered 5, after V lost 5 bases and J lost 4 bases. The CDR3 has 16 residues. Germline V gives CDR1 MDHEN, CDR2 SYDVKM. The CDR3 spells CASSTRTSGGGETQYF. For the CDR3, the DNA is TGTGCCAGCAGTACCCGGACTAGCGGGGGGGGAGAGACCCAGTACTTC.

This sequence joins TRBV3-1 and TRBJ1-2, with D unclear. This CDR3 has 14 amino acids. Trimming pared 0 bases from V and 2 bases from J, leaving 7 bases between. Germline values: CDR1 LGHDT, CDR2 YNNKEL (reference sequence). This chain's CDR3 is CASSQDPRNYGYTF. The CDR3 DNA is TGTGCCAGCAGCCAAGATCCCAGAAACTATGGCTACACCTTC. The entire variable domain, with the rest obtained from reference TRBV3-1 and TRBJ1-2, is as follows: DTAVSQTPKYLVTQMGNDKSIKCEQNLGHDTMYWYKQDSKKFLKIMFSYNNKELIINETVPNRFSPKSPDKAHLNLHINSLELGDSAVYFCASSQDPRNYGYTFGSGTRLTVV.

This clonotype was seen a few times. The J gene is TRBJ2-1, the V gene TRBV27; 14 nucleotides agree with TRBD2. V lost 5 bases, J lost 4 bases, and 4 bases stayed unmatched. Germline values: CDR1 MNHEY, CDR2 SMNVEV (reference sequence). The CDR3 extends over 16 amino acids. The CDR3 reads CASSVGLAGDYNEQFF. The CDR3 DNA sequence: TGTGCCAGCAGTGTGGGACTAGCGGGGGATTACAATGAGCAGTTCTTC.

The rearrangement uses TRBV5-1 and TRBJ2-3; 10 bases are a match to TRBD2. Germline CDR1 and CDR2: SGHRS and YFSETQ. The CDR3 extends over 14 amino acids. V was pared by 5 bases and J by 3 bases, with 3 bases of the junction left unmatched. The CDR3 coding sequence is TGCGCCAGCAGACCGGGACTAGCGACAGATACGCAGTATTTT. Translating gives CASRPGLATDTQYF. Full variable domain (missing parts from reference TRBV5-1 and TRBJ2-3): KAGVTQTPRYLIKTRGQQVTLSCSPISGHRSVSWYQQTPGQGLQFLFEYFSETQRNKGNFPGRFSGRQFSNSRSEMNVSTLELGDSALYLCASRPGLATDTQYFGPGTRLTVL.

About this clonotype: A read error may explain this, as a much larger clone is one base away. The V and J genes are TRBV20-1 and TRBJ2-4, with D unresolved. The V and J ends lost 1 base and 0 bases respectively, with 4 bases between them. The CDR3 sequence is 13 residues long. From germline, CDR1 is DFQATT and CDR2 SNEGSKA (reference sequence). The CDR3 sequence: CSARAVAKNIQYF. Here the CDR3 DNA reads TGCAGTGCTAGAGCGGTAGCCAAAAACATTCAGTACTTC.

The table lists this clonotype with a few counts. This chain uses TRBV20-1 with TRBJ2-5; D tentatively reads TRBD1 or TRBD2 (6 bases each). The DNA matches TRBJ2-1 better at its end, which makes the J call doubtful. Germline V gene sequence: CDR1 DFQATT, CDR2 SNEGSKA (reference sequence). The length of the CDR3 is 14 residues. The DNA for the CDR3 is TGCAGTGCAAGGGGGGACCTAAGAAAGTATGAGCAGTTCTTC. This gives the protein CSARGDLRKYEQFF.

The chain carries TRBV20-1 and TRBJ1-2; TRBD1 matches 8 bases. CDR3 length: 14 amino acids. Germline assignment: CDR1 DFQATT and CDR2 SNEGSKA (reference sequence). V shed 0 bases and J 7 bases; nucleotides not matched to a gene: 7. CDR3 sequence reads: CSARDQARGLGYTF. CDR3 nucleotides: TGCAGTGCTAGAGATCAAGCCAGGGGGCTTGGCTACACCTTC.

The gene calls are TRBV30 and TRBJ1-1; D is undetermined. From germline, CDR1 is GTSNPN and CDR2 SVGIG (reference sequence). Between the trimmed V and J ends, which lost 0 bases and 4 bases, there was a span of 18 bases. The CDR3 has 16 amino acids. The CDR3 spells CAWSVTRVWVVTEAFF. The CDR3 region has the DNA TGTGCCTGGAGTGTTACCCGGGTGTGGGTAGTCACTGAAGCTTTCTTT.

J is TRBJ2-5 and V is TRBV4-1, with a tentative D call TRBD2 (6 bases). The J call is in doubt because the DNA end fits TRBJ2-7 better. The CDR3 has 15 residues. Germline V lookup: CDR1 MGHRA, CDR2 YSYEKL. CDR3: CASSSIAGLSYEQYF. The CDR3, as DNA: TGCGCCAGCAGCTCTATTGCGGGGCTCTCCTACGAGCAGTACTTC.

The V and J genes are TRBV20-1 and TRBJ2-1; D uncertain. Germline assignment: CDR1 DFQATT and CDR2 SNEGSKA (reference sequence). The length of the CDR3 is 12 residues. Trimming cost V 4 bases and J 8 bases, with 12 bases left between them. The CDR3 protein is CSATAPYYEQFF. The CDR3, as DNA: TGCAGTGCTACCGCCCCGTACTATGAGCAGTTCTTC.

The chain combines TRBV4-1 with TRBJ1-2; no clear D. The V and J ends lost 4 bases and 4 bases respectively, with 13 bases between them. This CDR3 region has 14 residues. Germline V gene sequence: CDR1 MGHRA, CDR2 YSYEKL. The CDR3 spells CASSPRPVTYGYTF. Written as DNA, the CDR3 is TGCGCCAGCAGCCCTCGTCCCGTGACCTATGGCTACACCTTC.

This clonotype was counted only a few times. J is TRBJ2-5 and V is TRBV12-3 or TRBV12-4; weak D call: TRBD1 (7 bases). Between the trimmed V and J ends, which lost 2 bases and 2 bases, there was a span of 18 bases. CDR3 length: 17 residues. The CDR3 bases are TGTGCCAGCAGTTTAAGCCCCATCCAGGGGGGACAAGAGACCCAGTACTTC. It encodes CASSLSPIQGGQETQYF.

The chain employs TRBV12-3 or TRBV12-4 and TRBJ2-1, with TRBD1 as a possible D gene (6 bases). This CDR3 spans 15 amino acids. V was cut by 3 bases and J by 4 bases, with 13 bases left in between. CDR3 bases: TGTGCCAGCAGTTTGGGGGCCCGCTCGTACAATGAGCAGTTCTTC. It codes for CASSLGARSYNEQFF.

The chain recombines TRBV5-5 with TRBJ2-5, with 7 bases fitting TRBD2. The DNA end is more similar to TRBJ2-1, so the J call may be wrong. Germline V lookup: CDR1 SGHKS, CDR2 YYEKEE (reference sequence). The CDR3 loop spans 17 amino acids. The CDR3 loop reads CASSLPTLADFYNEQFF. The CDR3, as DNA: TGTGCCAGCAGCTTACCTACCCTAGCGGATTTTTACAATGAGCAGTTCTTC.

This clonotype was recorded a few times. This sequence joins TRBV9 and TRBJ2-7; D possibly corresponds to TRBD2 (5 bases). This CDR3 contains 15 residues. The V and J ends lost 0 bases and 0 bases respectively, with 10 bases between them. Germline V gene data show CDR1 as SGDLS and CDR2 as YYNGEE. CDR3 region: CASSVGASHSYEQYF. The CDR3 bases are TGTGCCAGCAGCGTAGGGGCTAGCCACTCCTACGAGCAGTACTTC.

The genes are TRBV20-1 and TRBJ1-3, with unresolved D. The V gene lost 6 bases and the J gene lost 4 bases, with 13 bases spanning the gap. The V gene's germline CDR1 is DFQATT and CDR2 SNEGSKA (reference sequence). The CDR3 is 13 residues long. The CDR3 DNA reads TGCAGTGCCGCCGACGGGTACGGAAACACCATATATTTT. It specifies CSAADGYGNTIYF.

In the case of this clonotype: A junction end diverges from the germline sequence, so it may reflect a read error. This chain uses TRBV7-9 with TRBJ2-5, with 8 bases identical to TRBD2. CDR1 SEHNR and CDR2 FQNEAQ come from the germline V gene (reference sequence). This CDR3 comprises 14 residues. In nucleotides, the CDR3 is TGTGCCAGCGGCTTACTAGCGGTGCAAGAGACCCAGTACTTC. Amino acids: CASGLLAVQETQYF.

This clonotype has a handful of counts. The chain recombines TRBV29-1 with TRBJ1-2; 11 bases are a match to TRBD1. Germline trimming cut 6 bases from V and 8 bases from J; bases unmatched to any gene: 5. The CDR3 extends over 12 amino acids. Germline V gene lookup returns CDR1 SQVTM and CDR2 ANQGSEA. CDR3 coding DNA: TGCAGCGTCCCCGGGACAGGGGGAGGCTACACCTTC. It yields the protein CSVPGTGGGYTF.

This clonotype was recorded a few times. The chain is built from TRBV29-1 and TRBJ2-7; 9 nucleotides line up with TRBD2. The length of the CDR3 is 15 residues. Germline CDR1 is SQVTM and CDR2 is ANQGSEA. J was trimmed by 3 bases and V by 4 bases; bases with no gene match: 10. CDR3 DNA: TGCAGCGTTGTGTTGGCTAGCGGGGTCTTCTACGAGCAGTACTTC. Protein product: CSVVLASGVFYEQYF.

This clonotype has ten or more counts. The chain couples TRBV4-1 to TRBJ2-3; unclear D gene. The CDR3 is 15 residues long. V gave up 1 base and J gave up 2 bases, with 10 bases separating them. In germline, CDR1 is MGHRA, CDR2 YSYEKL. CDR3 DNA sequence: TGCGCCAGCAGCCAAGCGTCCTTAACCACAGATACGCAGTATTTT. Translated: CASSQASLTTDTQYF.

A few counts support this clonotype. The chain recombines TRBV5-1 with TRBJ1-2; perhaps TRBD1 as D (5 bases). The germline CDR1 and CDR2 sequences are SGHRS and YFSETQ. The V gene lost 0 bases and the J gene lost 8 bases, with 23 bases spanning the gap. The CDR3 has 17 residues. Written as DNA, the CDR3 is TGCGCCAGCAGCTTGGAGGGGACTTATACCCCTGGCGGAGGCTACACCTTC. Translating gives CASSLEGTYTPGGGYTF.

This rearrangement joins TRBV25-1 to TRBJ1-4, with a possible D match to TRBD1 (6 bases). Trimming left V 5 bases short and J 6 bases short, with 19 bases between. The CDR3 is 16 residues long. CDR1 MGHDK and CDR2 SYGVNS come from the germline V gene. In nucleotides, the CDR3 is TGTGCCAGCAGTTCTCCTAGGGGGGACAAAGATGAAAAACTGTTTTTT. Translating it yields CASSSPRGDKDEKLFF.

The rearrangement uses TRBV11-2 and TRBJ2-7; TRBD2 agrees at 8 bases. CDR1 and CDR2 from the germline V gene are SGHAT and FQNNGV. The CDR3 has 15 residues. V trimming: 3 bases; J trimming: 0 bases; junction bases outside the gene matches: 4. The CDR3 loop reads CASSFPGGPSYEQYF. CDR3 DNA sequence: TGTGCCAGCAGCTTTCCGGGGGGGCCCTCCTACGAGCAGTACTTC.

The chain joins TRBV7-6 to TRBJ2-5; a possible D gene is TRBD2 (5 bases). The CDR3 is 16 residues long. Germline V CDR1 and CDR2: SGHVS, FNYEAQ. Deletions cut 4 bases from V and 4 bases from J, with 19 bases between. The CDR3 DNA sequence: TGTGCCAGCAGCTCCCGGACCCCCGGGGTAGCAGAGACCCAGTACTTC. Its protein is CASSSRTPGVAETQYF.

The CDR3 protein is CASSQRDYNEQFF. The DNA for the CDR3 is TGTGCCAGCAGTCAACGGGATTACAATGAGCAGTTCTTC. The chain links TRBV6-6 to TRBJ2-1; possible D gene TRBD2, 5 bases. The CDR3 covers 13 residues. Germline V gene sequence: CDR1 MNHNY, CDR2 SVGAGI (reference sequence). V lost 5 bases and J 4 bases, leaving 9 bases between the germline ends.

J is TRBJ1-1 and V is TRBV28; D gene unclear. Germline V lookup: CDR1 MDHEN, CDR2 SYDVKM. The CDR3 covers 14 residues. With 1 base removed from V and 1 base from J, the gap between germline ends came to 7 bases. The CDR3 loop is CASSLLSGNTEAFF. The CDR3 DNA follows: TGTGCCAGCAGTTTATTAAGCGGGAACACTGAAGCTTTCTTT.